The 12 T cell receptor beta chains reported below all come from one sample, sequenced in a study of shared clonotypes between healthy human individuals. Profiled with immunoSEQ multiplex PCR; TCRdb holds only in-frame clones, not every one. The data contain hundreds of thousands of clones, less than 96% of them seen just once; the ten biggest clones take up 0.06%. Sequencing was done on a sample of naive CD4+ T cells sorted from blood. Subset indicated: CD45RA+ positively selected. Receptors were obtained from a woman younger than 45 in good health.

V usage is TRBV5-5 and J usage is TRBJ2-7, with D tentatively TRBD2 (5 bases). Trimming stripped 1 base from V and 6 bases from J, with 8 bases between. The CDR3 spans 12 residues. The V gene's germline CDR1 is SGHKS and CDR2 YYEKEE (reference sequence). The CDR3 sequence: CASSLIRGEQYF. The DNA of the CDR3 is TGTGCCAGCAGCTTGATCCGGGGCGAGCAGTACTTC.

The chain links TRBV28 to TRBJ1-3, with 12 bases identical to TRBD1. This CDR3 comprises 16 residues. CDR1 and CDR2 (germline): MDHEN, SYDVKM. Losses at the gene ends were 6 bases for V and 7 bases for J; bases not matched to a gene: 10. The CDR3 spells CASRLQGQGAGNTIYF. For the CDR3, the DNA is TGTGCCAGCAGGCTACAGGGACAGGGGGCCGGGAACACCATATATTTT.

The chain recombines TRBV7-2 with TRBJ2-7; D is uncertain. From germline, CDR1 is SGHTA and CDR2 FQGNSA. Trimming took 6 bases from V and 5 from J, leaving 23 bases between them. The CDR3 is 16 amino acids. CDR3 amino acids: CASRSKRGLVLDEQYF. The CDR3 coding sequence is TGTGCCAGCAGATCCAAACGTGGCCTCGTCCTCGACGAGCAGTACTTC.

The chain employs TRBV18 and TRBJ1-3; possibly TRBD1 for D (5 bases). V lost 4 bases and J 0 bases, leaving 10 bases between the germline ends. CDR3 length equals 15 residues. CDR1 and CDR2 (germline): KGHSH, LQKENI. CDR3 coding DNA: TGTGCCAGCTCACGCCTGACAGACTCTGGAAACACCATATATTTT. Protein: CASSRLTDSGNTIYF. The variable domain in full, with the rest retrieved from reference TRBV18 and TRBJ1-3, is NAGVMQNPRHLVRRRGQEARLRCSPMKGHSHVYWYRQLPEEGLKFMVYLQKENIIDESGMPKERFSAEFPKEGPSILRIQQVVRGDSAAYFCASSRLTDSGNTIYFGEGSWLTVV.

The table lists this clone with a count of one. This rearrangement joins TRBV6-5 to TRBJ2-3; D tentatively fits TRBD1 or TRBD2 (5 bases each). V dropped 4 bases and J dropped 6 bases, with 17 bases sitting between them. Germline-derived CDR1 and CDR2 are MNHEY and SVGAGI. This CDR3 has 15 amino acids. CDR3 DNA: TGTGCCAGCAGTTCCACCGGGGCCCGCCGGGATACGCAGTATTTT. Translating it yields CASSSTGARRDTQYF.

This clone was counted once. The chain links TRBV6-1 to TRBJ2-2; possibly TRBD2 for D (6 bases). Trimming left V 9 bases short and J 1 base short, with 15 bases between. This CDR3 has 15 amino acids. CDR1 and CDR2 (germline): MNHNS, SASEGT. The CDR3 DNA sequence: TGTGCCAGAGATCTGATAGCGGTGAACACCGGGGAGCTGTTTTTT. Protein: CARDLIAVNTGELFF.

The chain recombines TRBV6-1 with TRBJ2-1, with TRBD2 identical over 9 bases. Trimming took 1 base from V and 8 from J; bases not matched to a gene: 12. The germline CDR1 and CDR2 sequences are MNHNS and SASEGT. The CDR3 loop spans 17 amino acids. CDR3 nucleotides: TGTGCCAGCAGTGAAGAAGGGCTAGCGGGAAACAACCATGAGCAGTTCTTC. It yields the protein CASSEEGLAGNNHEQFF.

The chain carries TRBV18 and TRBJ1-3; D perhaps matches TRBD1 (6 bases). Germline CDR1 is KGHSH and CDR2 is LQKENI. V was pared by 3 bases and J by 0 bases, with 12 bases between. This CDR3 comprises 16 residues. The CDR3: CASSPTNRASGNTIYF. Written as DNA, the CDR3 is TGTGCCAGCTCACCCACTAACAGGGCCTCTGGAAACACCATATATTTT.

The chain combines TRBV18 with TRBJ1-5, with a tentative D call TRBD1 (5 bases). The CDR3 length is 13 residues. Trimming removed 6 bases at V and 1 base at J, with 7 bases between. Germline CDR1 is KGHSH and CDR2 is LQKENI. This CDR3 is CASSGDSNQPQHF. Here the CDR3 DNA reads TGTGCCAGCTCGGGGGACAGCAATCAGCCCCAGCATTTT.

Concerning this clone itself: The sample carries other DNA sequences with the same CDR3. The V gene is TRBV27, the J gene TRBJ2-3; 11 nucleotides align to TRBD2. Germline trimming cut 6 bases from V and 6 bases from J; bases unmatched to any gene: 2. This CDR3 has 13 amino acids. Germline CDR1 reads MNHEY; CDR2 reads SMNVEV (reference sequence). CDR3 sequence: CASRLAGGDTQYF. DNA for the CDR3: TGTGCCAGCAGGCTAGCGGGAGGTGATACGCAGTATTTT.

The chain uses TRBV19 and TRBJ2-4, with no clear D. The V gene lost 6 bases and the J gene lost 7 bases, with 10 bases spanning the gap. This CDR3 is 12 amino acids long. CDR1 is LNHDA, CDR2 SQIVND, per germline (reference sequence). CDR3 residues: CASSPIGNIQYF. The CDR3 nucleotides read TGTGCCAGTAGCCCGATAGGGAACATTCAGTACTTC. The full variable domain, rest sourced from reference TRBV19 and TRBJ2-4, is DGGITQSPKYLFRKEGQNVTLSCEQNLNHDAMYWYRQDPGQGLRLIYYSQIVNDFQKGDIAEGYSVSREKKESFPLTVTSAQKNPTAFYLCASSPIGNIQYFGAGTRLSVL.

The gene calls are TRBV29-1 and TRBJ2-1; 7 bases line up with TRBD2. The V and J ends lost 7 bases and 3 bases, in that order; junction bases with no gene match: 6. Germline lookup yields CDR1 SQVTM and CDR2 ANQGSEA. There are 13 residues in the CDR3. The CDR3 region has the DNA TGCAGCGAAGCTAGCGGAGACTACAATGAGCAGTTCTTC. Amino acids: CSEASGDYNEQFF.